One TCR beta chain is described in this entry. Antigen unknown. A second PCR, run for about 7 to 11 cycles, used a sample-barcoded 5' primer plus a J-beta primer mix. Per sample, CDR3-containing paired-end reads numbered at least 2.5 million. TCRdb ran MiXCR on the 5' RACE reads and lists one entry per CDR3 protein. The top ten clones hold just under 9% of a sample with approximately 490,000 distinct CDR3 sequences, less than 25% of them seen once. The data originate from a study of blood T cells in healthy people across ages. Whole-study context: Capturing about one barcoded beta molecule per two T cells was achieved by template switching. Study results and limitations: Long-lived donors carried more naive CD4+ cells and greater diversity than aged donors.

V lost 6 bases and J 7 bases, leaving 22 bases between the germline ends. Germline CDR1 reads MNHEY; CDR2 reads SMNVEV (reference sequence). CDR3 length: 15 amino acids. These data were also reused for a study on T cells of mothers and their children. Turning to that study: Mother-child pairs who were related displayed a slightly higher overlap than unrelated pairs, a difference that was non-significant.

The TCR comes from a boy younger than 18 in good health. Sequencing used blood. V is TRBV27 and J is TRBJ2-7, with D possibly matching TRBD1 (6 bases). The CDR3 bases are TGTGCCAGCAGACTCCGTAGACAGGTGGTTTGGGAGCAGTACTTC. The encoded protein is CASRLRRQVVWEQYF.